The 27 T cell receptor beta chains below all came from one sample that was sequenced in a study of T cell responses to AZD1222 COVID-19 vaccine. Sequenced by immunoSEQ multiplex PCR; TCRdb stores in-frame clones only, minus some. Found here are tens of thousands of clones, 75% to 90% of them singletons; the top ten hold roughly 5%. Sequencing used peripheral blood, obtained 28 days after the second AZD1222 dose. The source is an adult who received the AZD1222 COVID-19 vaccine.

The chain recombines TRBV4-1 with TRBJ1-2, with D hard to call. The length of the CDR3 is 14 residues. V lost 0 bases to trimming and J lost 8 bases, with 13 bases between them. Per germline, CDR1 MGHRA and CDR2 YSYEKL. This chain's CDR3 is CASSQESQWLGYTF. The CDR3 DNA reads as TGCGCCAGCAGCCAAGAAAGCCAGTGGTTGGGCTACACCTTC.

V is TRBV19 and J is TRBJ1-3, with TRBD1 matching 7 bases. V lost 4 bases to trimming and J lost 2 bases; unmatched junction nucleotides: 14. Germline V CDR1 and CDR2: LNHDA, SQIVND (reference sequence). The CDR3 runs 18 residues. The CDR3 reads CASSTEYGRGKTGNTIYF. The CDR3 DNA follows: TGTGCCAGTAGTACCGAATATGGCAGGGGGAAAACTGGAAACACCATATATTTT.

The rearrangement links TRBV3-1 (or the pseudogene TRBV3-2) to TRBJ2-2; the match to TRBD1 covers 7 bases. This CDR3 spans 14 amino acids. The junction had 2 bases not matched to a gene; V was cut back by 2 bases and J by 5 bases. Germline values: CDR1 LGHDT, CDR2 YNNKEL (reference sequence). Here the CDR3 DNA reads TGTGCCAGCAGCCAACAGGGACAGACCGGGGAGCTGTTTTTT. This encodes CASSQQGQTGELFF.

V is TRBV11-2 and J is TRBJ1-2; D is possibly TRBD1 (6 bases). The CDR3 spans 15 residues. V was trimmed by 0 bases and J by 4 bases, leaving 12 bases between them. Germline CDR1 reads SGHAT; CDR2 reads FQNNGV. Here the CDR3 DNA reads TGTGCCAGCAGCTTAGATGTTACAGGGAGCTATGGCTACACCTTC. The encoded protein is CASSLDVTGSYGYTF. Based on the CDR3 plus reference TRBV11-2 and TRBJ1-2, the full variable domain is EAGVAQSPRYKIIEKRQSVAFWCNPISGHATLYWYQQILGQGPKLLIQFQNNGVVDDSQLPKDRFSAERLKGVDSTLKIQPAKLEDSAVYLCASSLDVTGSYGYTFGSGTRLTVV.

The rearrangement links TRBV12-3 or TRBV12-4 to TRBJ2-5; D gene uncertain. The CDR3 runs 12 residues. Between the trimmed V and J ends, which lost 3 bases and 5 bases, there was a span of 7 bases. The CDR3 nucleotides are TGTGCCAGCAGTTTTCTTGGGGAGACCCAGTACTTC. It encodes CASSFLGETQYF.

The chain couples TRBV7-2 to TRBJ2-3, with D possibly matching TRBD2 (5 bases). In germline, CDR1 is SGHTA, CDR2 FQGNSA. V was clipped by 5 bases and J by 0 bases, with 12 bases between them. This CDR3 spans 15 amino acids. The CDR3 DNA is TGTGCCAGCAGCATGCTAGCTACTAGCACAGATACGCAGTATTTT. Translating gives CASSMLATSTDTQYF. The full variable domain, rest sourced from reference TRBV7-2 and TRBJ2-3, is GAGVSQSPSNKVTEKGKDVELRCDPISGHTALYWYRQSLGQGLEFLIYFQGNSAPDKSGLPSDRFSAERTGGSVSTLTIQRTQQEDSAVYLCASSMLATSTDTQYFGPGTRLTVL.

This clone was counted once. This chain links TRBV27 with TRBJ2-1; 10 positions agree with TRBD1. Germline CDR1 and CDR2: MNHEY and SMNVEV (reference sequence). With 3 bases clipped from V and 8 bases from J, the junction kept 7 bases outside the gene matches. This CDR3 spans 15 amino acids. The CDR3 reads CASSLPGQGWDEQFF. CDR3 DNA sequence: TGTGCCAGCAGTTTGCCGGGACAGGGGTGGGATGAGCAGTTCTTC.

The chain uses TRBV4-2 and TRBJ2-1, with D perhaps matching TRBD2 (6 bases). CDR3 size: 15 residues. With 0 bases removed from V and 5 bases from J, the gap between germline ends came to 11 bases. CDR1 and CDR2 (germline): LGHNA, YNFKEQ. The CDR3 reads CASSQDRLANNEQFF. DNA of the CDR3: TGTGCCAGCAGCCAAGATAGGCTAGCGAACAATGAGCAGTTCTTC.

The chain links TRBV27 to TRBJ2-1; 11 bases line up with TRBD2. The CDR3 totals 16 residues. Germline CDR1 MNHEY, CDR2 SMNVEV (reference sequence). The junction had 10 bases not matched to a gene; V was cut back by 6 bases and J by 6 bases. For the CDR3, the DNA is TGTGCCAGCAGGAATATAGCGGGAGGGAGAATCAATGAGCAGTTCTTC. Translating gives CASRNIAGGRINEQFF.

This clone was found a few times. The chain uses TRBV3-1 (or the pseudogene TRBV3-2) and TRBJ2-7; D may be TRBD1 or TRBD2 (5 bases each). The CDR3 consists of 13 residues. Trimming removed 4 bases at V and 7 bases at J, with 14 bases between. The germline gives CDR1 LGHDT, CDR2 YNNKEL (reference sequence). The CDR3 region is CASSPGPPEEQYF. The CDR3 DNA is TGTGCCAGCAGCCCGGGACCGCCTGAGGAGCAGTACTTC.

This chain links TRBV7-2 with TRBJ1-2; D perhaps matches TRBD1 (6 bases). Looked up from germline, CDR1 is SGHTA and CDR2 is FQGNSA. The CDR3 runs 13 residues. V lost 6 bases and J lost 2, with 10 bases in between. CDR3 region: CASRIDRNYGYTF. As DNA, the CDR3 is TGTGCCAGCAGAATCGACAGGAACTATGGCTACACCTTC.

The J gene is TRBJ2-5, the V gene TRBV7-7; TRBD2 matches 9 bases. CDR1 SSHAT and CDR2 FNYEAQ come from the germline V gene (reference sequence). V trimming: 5 bases; J trimming: 4 bases; junction bases outside the gene matches: 11. The CDR3 runs to 16 residues. The CDR3 sequence: CASSPIGGGAGETQYF. In DNA form, the CDR3 reads TGTGCCAGCAGCCCTATAGGCGGGGGGGCCGGAGAGACCCAGTACTTC.

The chain recombines TRBV4-1 with TRBJ1-2, with D maybe TRBD1 (6 bases). The CDR3 totals 16 residues. V was cut by 6 bases and J by 4 bases, with 21 bases left in between. Per germline, CDR1 MGHRA and CDR2 YSYEKL. As DNA, the CDR3 is TGCGCCAGCAGACACCTGACCGGGGGGGCGCGCTATGGCTACACCTTC. Amino acids: CASRHLTGGARYGYTF.

The rearrangement uses TRBV6-5 and TRBJ2-7; D uncertain. This CDR3 spans 16 amino acids. Germline CDR1 reads MNHEY; CDR2 reads SVGAGI. The V gene lost 0 bases and the J gene lost 1 base, with 13 bases spanning the gap. The CDR3 spells CASSYSSTVSSYEQYF. As DNA, the CDR3 is TGTGCCAGCAGTTACTCAAGCACAGTATCGTCCTACGAGCAGTACTTC.

J is TRBJ1-2 and V is TRBV29-1; TRBD1 aligns across 9 bases. V was pared by 3 bases and J by 8 bases, with 7 bases of the junction left unmatched. The CDR3 length is 13 residues. The germline gives CDR1 SQVTM, CDR2 ANQGSEA. The CDR3 region is CSVDHRGPQGYTF. The CDR3 DNA reads TGCAGCGTTGACCACAGGGGGCCTCAAGGCTACACCTTC.

The V and J genes are TRBV5-1 and TRBJ2-1, with TRBD2 identical over 7 bases. Germline CDR1 SGHRS, CDR2 YFSETQ. This CDR3 has 16 residues. V lost 4 bases, J lost 2 bases, and 9 bases stayed unmatched. For the CDR3, the DNA is TGCGCCAGCAGCCTGGAAGCGGGAACCGCCTACAATGAGCAGTTCTTC. It codes for CASSLEAGTAYNEQFF.

The V call is TRBV5-4, the J call TRBJ2-3; a possible D gene is TRBD1 (6 bases). The CDR3 spans 15 residues. The germline V gene has CDR1 SGHNT and CDR2 YYREEE (reference sequence). V was shortened by 4 bases and J by 1 base, with 13 bases between the two germline ends. CDR3 residues: CASSAWAGGTDTQYF. DNA of the CDR3: TGTGCCAGCAGCGCTTGGGCAGGGGGCACAGATACGCAGTATTTT.

This clone has more than one count but fewer than ten. The J gene is TRBJ2-7, the V gene TRBV20-1; 7 positions agree with TRBD2. CDR3 length: 14 residues. In germline, CDR1 is DFQATT, CDR2 SNEGSKA (reference sequence). Trimming at V came to 3 bases and at J to 7 bases, leaving 12 bases not matched to a gene. CDR3 sequence (DNA): TGCAGTGCTAGTTGGGTGGGGGACTATCGGGAGCAGTACTTC. It translates to CSASWVGDYREQYF.

The rearrangement links TRBV5-4 to TRBJ1-3, with D uncertain. This CDR3 spans 14 amino acids. Germline loops: CDR1 SGHNT, CDR2 YYREEE (reference sequence). V gave up 0 bases and J gave up 3 bases, with 7 bases separating them. The DNA for the CDR3 is TGTGCCAGCAGCTTGGGGGGAGTTGGAAACACCATATATTTT. This translates into CASSLGGVGNTIYF.

This clone appeared once. The V gene is TRBV5-5, the J gene TRBJ1-6; D is unresolved. The CDR3 contains 12 residues. Germline CDR1 SGHKS, CDR2 YYEKEE (reference sequence). V shed 0 bases and J shed 11 bases, with 6 bases lying between them. CDR3 nucleotide sequence: TGTGCCAGCAGCTTGGATAACCCACCCCTCCACTTT. The encoded protein is CASSLDNPPLHF.

The chain carries TRBV28 and TRBJ2-5; D remains ambiguous. Germline V gene sequence: CDR1 MDHEN, CDR2 SYDVKM. The CDR3 totals 11 residues. Between the trimmed V and J ends, which lost 6 bases and 2 bases, there was a span of 4 bases. The CDR3 loop is CASRSQETQYF. The CDR3 bases are TGTGCCAGCAGGAGTCAAGAGACCCAGTACTTC.

The chain recombines TRBV10-2 with TRBJ2-7, with D tentatively TRBD1 or TRBD2 (5 bases each). The ends were cut back, 8 bases at V and 2 bases at J, with 10 bases in the middle. The CDR3 has 12 amino acids. Germline V gene lookup returns CDR1 WSHSY and CDR2 SAAADI. CDR3 amino acids: CASRDGPYEQYF. CDR3 nucleotides: TGCGCCAGCCGGGACGGACCCTACGAGCAGTACTTC.

This clone appeared a single time. The rearrangement links TRBV5-1 to TRBJ2-1; 8 nucleotides agree with TRBD2. Germline V gene lookup returns CDR1 SGHRS and CDR2 YFSETQ. CDR3 length equals 16 residues. V was pared by 4 bases and J by 8 bases, with 14 bases of the junction left unmatched. CDR3 coding DNA: TGCGCCAGCAGCCCGCCGAGGCCGGGGGGGCCACATGAGCAGTTCTTC. Translation: CASSPPRPGGPHEQFF.

The genes are TRBV19 and TRBJ2-7; D is undetermined. CDR1 and CDR2 from the germline V gene are LNHDA and SQIVND (reference sequence). Trimming took 2 bases from V and 1 from J, leaving 6 bases between them. This CDR3 contains 13 residues. CDR3: CASSITASYEQYF. Written as DNA, the CDR3 is TGTGCCAGTAGTATAACAGCTTCCTACGAGCAGTACTTC.

This chain uses TRBV29-1 with TRBJ1-3; D is undetermined. The CDR3 loop spans 14 amino acids. Per germline, CDR1 SQVTM and CDR2 ANQGSEA. Trimming pared 0 bases from V and 4 bases from J, leaving 10 bases between. The CDR3 nucleotides are TGCAGCGTTGAAGATCAGTCCCCGGGAAACACCATATATTTT. It codes for CSVEDQSPGNTIYF.

The J gene is TRBJ1-2, the V gene TRBV27; D is perhaps TRBD1 (6 bases). The length of the CDR3 is 14 residues. CDR1 MNHEY and CDR2 SMNVEV come from the germline V gene (reference sequence). V was pared by 6 bases and J by 4 bases, with 15 bases between. The CDR3 sequence is CASRSGGQSYGYTF. CDR3 DNA sequence: TGTGCCAGCAGGTCCGGGGGCCAGTCCTATGGCTACACCTTC.

The DNA of the CDR3 is TGCGCCAGCAGCCCCTTCGGGACAGCCTCTCAACCCAAAGCTTTCTTT. Translated: CASSPFGTASQPKAFF. This rearrangement joins TRBV4-1 to TRBJ1-1; 7 bases agree with TRBD1. Looked up from germline, CDR1 is MGHRA and CDR2 is YSYEKL. There are 16 residues in the CDR3. J gave up 9 bases and V 4 bases, and 17 bases lay outside the gene matches.